These 12 T cell receptor beta chains share one sample of origin, sequenced in a study of early T cells in non-severe SARS-CoV-2 infection. TCRdb reprocessed the 5' RACE reads via MiXCR and lists one record per CDR3 protein. Of roughly 41,000 distinct CDR3 sequences in the sample, under 6.5% were seen once. Sequenced input: whole blood. The source of these receptors is an adult who was a healthcare worker with PCR-confirmed SARS-CoV-2 infection or an uninfected control (not recorded which).

This clonotype showed up many times. The V call is TRBV5-5, the J call TRBJ2-1; 8 nucleotides align to TRBD1. The germline V gene has CDR1 SGHKS and CDR2 YYEKEE (reference sequence). The V segment lost 4 bases and the J segment 7 bases; nucleotides outside the gene matches: 4. This CDR3 is 13 amino acids long. The CDR3 DNA reads TGTGCCAGCAGCGTTACAGGGGGGAATGAGCAGTTCTTC. Protein: CASSVTGGNEQFF.

This clonotype was found a few times. The chain has TRBV10-3 and TRBJ1-3; weak D call: TRBD1 (5 bases). Germline CDR1 ENHRY, CDR2 SYGVKD. The CDR3 contains 15 residues. Trimming took 4 bases from V and 2 from J, leaving 12 bases between them. DNA for the CDR3: TGTGCCATCAGTGTTGGGGGACTTACTGGAAACACCATATATTTT. This translates into CAISVGGLTGNTIYF.

This clonotype was picked up a small number of times. In nucleotides, the CDR3 is TGTGCCAGCAGTCCCCCGGTCCGAGGGGGCGCAGATACGCAGTATTTT. Translated, it gives CASSPPVRGGADTQYF. The rearrangement uses TRBV6-5 and TRBJ2-3; 7 bases match TRBD1. Germline loops: CDR1 MNHEY, CDR2 SVGAGI. The length of the CDR3 is 16 residues. V lost 5 bases to trimming and J lost 4 bases; unmatched junction nucleotides: 12.

This clonotype has at least ten counts. V usage is TRBV12-3 or TRBV12-4 and J usage is TRBJ1-6, with unresolved D. V shed 6 bases and J shed 10 bases, with 13 bases lying between them. The CDR3 length is 13 residues. CDR3 sequence: CASRPQDGSPLHF. CDR3 sequence (DNA): TGTGCCAGCAGGCCCCAGGATGGATCACCCCTCCACTTT.

At least ten counts were recorded for this clonotype. CDR3 residues: CASRKGDQPQHF. In DNA, the CDR3 is TGTGCCAGCAGAAAGGGCGATCAGCCCCAGCATTTT. The chain recombines TRBV12-3 or TRBV12-4 with TRBJ1-5; D is uncertain. There are 12 residues in the CDR3. V gave up 6 bases and J gave up 5 bases, with 8 bases separating them.

This clonotype was counted ten times or more. The chain joins TRBV30 to TRBJ2-6, with TRBD1 identical over 9 bases. The V gene's germline CDR1 is GTSNPN and CDR2 SVGIG (reference sequence). The CDR3 totals 17 residues. The trim removed 1 base at V and 0 bases at J, leaving 4 bases unmatched. The DNA for the CDR3 is TGTGCCTGGAGTGAAGGGACAGGGAACTCTGGGGCCAACGTCCTGACTTTC. Translated: CAWSEGTGNSGANVLTF.

This clonotype has a count of ten or more. This chain links TRBV7-9 with TRBJ1-6; D might be TRBD1 (5 bases). Trimming left V 3 bases short and J 4 bases short, with 10 bases between. In germline, CDR1 is SEHNR, CDR2 FQNEAQ (reference sequence). This CDR3 has 15 residues. CDR3 sequence reads: CASSLAGRYNSPLHF. The DNA for the CDR3 is TGTGCCAGCAGCTTGGCAGGGAGGTATAATTCACCCCTCCACTTT. The variable domain in full, completed from reference TRBV7-9 and TRBJ1-6, reads DTGVSQNPRHKITKRGQNVTFRCDPISEHNRLYWYRQTLGQGPEFLTYFQNEAQLEKSRLLSDRFSAERPKGSFSTLEIQRTEQGDSAMYLCASSLAGRYNSPLHFGNGTRLTVT.

This clonotype was detected only a few times. V usage is TRBV18 and J usage is TRBJ2-3; TRBD2 aligns across 11 bases. The V and J ends lost 1 base and 0 bases, in that order; junction bases with no gene match: 12. In germline, CDR1 is KGHSH, CDR2 LQKENI. The CDR3 runs 20 residues. The CDR3 region has the DNA TGTGCCAGCTCACCACTCCCGGGACTAGCGGTGAAGACTAGCACAGATACGCAGTATTTT. It yields the protein CASSPLPGLAVKTSTDTQYF.

This clonotype has ten or more counts. Here the CDR3 DNA reads TGCAGTGCTAGAGCGGGCGGTAGTAATGAAAAACTGTTTTTT. It specifies CSARAGGSNEKLFF. The chain is built from TRBV20-1 and TRBJ1-4; no firm D call. Looked up from germline, CDR1 is DFQATT and CDR2 is SNEGSKA (reference sequence). Trimming removed 1 base at V and 4 bases at J, with 10 bases between. The CDR3 sequence is 14 residues long.

In this sample, this clonotype turned up many times. The chain combines TRBV7-2 with TRBJ1-2; possible D gene TRBD1, 5 bases. V lost 4 bases to trimming and J lost 5 bases, with 14 bases between them. This CDR3 is built from 14 residues. Germline loops: CDR1 SGHTA, CDR2 FQGNSA. CDR3 loop: CASSYPSGTYGYTF. CDR3 nucleotide sequence: TGTGCCAGCAGCTACCCGAGTGGGACGTATGGCTACACCTTC.

This clonotype was seen repeatedly, ten times or more. The chain couples TRBV7-2 to TRBJ1-6; D unresolved. This CDR3 is 14 amino acids long. V was trimmed by 5 bases and J by 6 bases, leaving 11 bases between them. Germline assignment: CDR1 SGHTA and CDR2 FQGNSA. The CDR3 sequence: CASSPQSGNSPLHF. CDR3 nucleotides: TGTGCCAGCAGCCCCCAGTCGGGTAATTCACCCCTCCACTTT.

The sample holds many counts of this clonotype. The rearrangement uses TRBV5-6 and TRBJ1-2, with D perhaps TRBD1 (5 bases). Trimming shortened V by 2 bases and J by 5 bases, and 16 bases separated the two germline ends. This CDR3 is built from 15 residues. Germline CDR1 SGHDT, CDR2 YYEEEE. The DNA for the CDR3 is TGTGCCAGCAGCTTAGGGGACCGCGAGGATTATGGCTACACCTTC. Residues: CASSLGDREDYGYTF.